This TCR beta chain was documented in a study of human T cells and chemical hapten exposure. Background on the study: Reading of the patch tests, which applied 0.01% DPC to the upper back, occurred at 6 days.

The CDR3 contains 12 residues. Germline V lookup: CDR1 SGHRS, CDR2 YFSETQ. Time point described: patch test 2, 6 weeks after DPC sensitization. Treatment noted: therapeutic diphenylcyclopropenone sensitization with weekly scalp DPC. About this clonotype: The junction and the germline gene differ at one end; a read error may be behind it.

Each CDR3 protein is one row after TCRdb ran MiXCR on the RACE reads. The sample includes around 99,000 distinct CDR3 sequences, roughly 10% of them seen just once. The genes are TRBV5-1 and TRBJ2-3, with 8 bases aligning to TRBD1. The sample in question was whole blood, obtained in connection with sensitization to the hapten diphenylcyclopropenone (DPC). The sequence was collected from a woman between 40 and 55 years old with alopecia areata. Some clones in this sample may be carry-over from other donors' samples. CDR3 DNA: TGCACCAGCTCACAGGGGGTAGATACGCAGTATTTT. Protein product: CTSSQGVDTQYF. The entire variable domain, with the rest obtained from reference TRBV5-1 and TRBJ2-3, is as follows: KAGVTQTPRYLIKTRGQQVTLSCSPISGHRSVSWYQQTPGQGLQFLFEYFSETQRNKGNFPGRFSGRQFSNSRSEMNVSTLELGDSALYLCTSSQGVDTQYFGPGTRLTVL.